This is a list of T cell receptor beta chains from one sample in a study of blood T cells in healthy people across ages. TCRdb redid the calling of the 5' RACE reads with MiXCR, one entry per CDR3 protein. The table records about 1.6 million distinct CDR3 sequences, about 31% of them present only once. Specimen: blood. The receptor source for this set is a woman in her twenties or thirties in good health. CDR3s include the opening cysteine and the closing phenylalanine or tryptophan. Fields, in order: CDR3 length, J gene, V gene, CDR3 protein.

len: 15
j_gene: TRBJ1-2
v_gene: TRBV5-5
CDR3aa: CASSPSRTGPYGYTF

len: 17
j_gene: TRBJ1-1
v_gene: TRBV15
CDR3aa: CATSTPGDRGKSSEAFF

len: 12
j_gene: TRBJ2-1
v_gene: TRBV29-1
CDR3aa: CSVDRGYNEQFF

len: 19
j_gene: TRBJ2-3
v_gene: TRBV18
CDR3aa: CASSQTSGGARSLADTQYF

len: 14
j_gene: TRBJ2-1
v_gene: TRBV6-2/TRBV6-3
CDR3aa: CASGPTPYNNEQFF

len: 15
j_gene: TRBJ2-3
v_gene: TRBV20-1
CDR3aa: CSAGLTSGSTDTQYF

len: 14
j_gene: TRBJ2-7
v_gene: TRBV28
CDR3aa: CASSLGTQGIEQYF

len: 13
j_gene: TRBJ2-5
v_gene: TRBV9
CDR3aa: CASSVKGQETQYF

len: 13
j_gene: TRBJ1-4
v_gene: TRBV4-1
CDR3aa: CASSQGPGEKLFF

len: 14
j_gene: TRBJ2-5
v_gene: TRBV20-1
CDR3aa: CSARLAGRVGEQYF

len: 14
j_gene: TRBJ2-2
v_gene: TRBV5-1
CDR3aa: CASNRYSYTGELFF

len: 16
j_gene: TRBJ2-1
v_gene: TRBV20-1
CDR3aa: CSARDRPGTTRDEQFF